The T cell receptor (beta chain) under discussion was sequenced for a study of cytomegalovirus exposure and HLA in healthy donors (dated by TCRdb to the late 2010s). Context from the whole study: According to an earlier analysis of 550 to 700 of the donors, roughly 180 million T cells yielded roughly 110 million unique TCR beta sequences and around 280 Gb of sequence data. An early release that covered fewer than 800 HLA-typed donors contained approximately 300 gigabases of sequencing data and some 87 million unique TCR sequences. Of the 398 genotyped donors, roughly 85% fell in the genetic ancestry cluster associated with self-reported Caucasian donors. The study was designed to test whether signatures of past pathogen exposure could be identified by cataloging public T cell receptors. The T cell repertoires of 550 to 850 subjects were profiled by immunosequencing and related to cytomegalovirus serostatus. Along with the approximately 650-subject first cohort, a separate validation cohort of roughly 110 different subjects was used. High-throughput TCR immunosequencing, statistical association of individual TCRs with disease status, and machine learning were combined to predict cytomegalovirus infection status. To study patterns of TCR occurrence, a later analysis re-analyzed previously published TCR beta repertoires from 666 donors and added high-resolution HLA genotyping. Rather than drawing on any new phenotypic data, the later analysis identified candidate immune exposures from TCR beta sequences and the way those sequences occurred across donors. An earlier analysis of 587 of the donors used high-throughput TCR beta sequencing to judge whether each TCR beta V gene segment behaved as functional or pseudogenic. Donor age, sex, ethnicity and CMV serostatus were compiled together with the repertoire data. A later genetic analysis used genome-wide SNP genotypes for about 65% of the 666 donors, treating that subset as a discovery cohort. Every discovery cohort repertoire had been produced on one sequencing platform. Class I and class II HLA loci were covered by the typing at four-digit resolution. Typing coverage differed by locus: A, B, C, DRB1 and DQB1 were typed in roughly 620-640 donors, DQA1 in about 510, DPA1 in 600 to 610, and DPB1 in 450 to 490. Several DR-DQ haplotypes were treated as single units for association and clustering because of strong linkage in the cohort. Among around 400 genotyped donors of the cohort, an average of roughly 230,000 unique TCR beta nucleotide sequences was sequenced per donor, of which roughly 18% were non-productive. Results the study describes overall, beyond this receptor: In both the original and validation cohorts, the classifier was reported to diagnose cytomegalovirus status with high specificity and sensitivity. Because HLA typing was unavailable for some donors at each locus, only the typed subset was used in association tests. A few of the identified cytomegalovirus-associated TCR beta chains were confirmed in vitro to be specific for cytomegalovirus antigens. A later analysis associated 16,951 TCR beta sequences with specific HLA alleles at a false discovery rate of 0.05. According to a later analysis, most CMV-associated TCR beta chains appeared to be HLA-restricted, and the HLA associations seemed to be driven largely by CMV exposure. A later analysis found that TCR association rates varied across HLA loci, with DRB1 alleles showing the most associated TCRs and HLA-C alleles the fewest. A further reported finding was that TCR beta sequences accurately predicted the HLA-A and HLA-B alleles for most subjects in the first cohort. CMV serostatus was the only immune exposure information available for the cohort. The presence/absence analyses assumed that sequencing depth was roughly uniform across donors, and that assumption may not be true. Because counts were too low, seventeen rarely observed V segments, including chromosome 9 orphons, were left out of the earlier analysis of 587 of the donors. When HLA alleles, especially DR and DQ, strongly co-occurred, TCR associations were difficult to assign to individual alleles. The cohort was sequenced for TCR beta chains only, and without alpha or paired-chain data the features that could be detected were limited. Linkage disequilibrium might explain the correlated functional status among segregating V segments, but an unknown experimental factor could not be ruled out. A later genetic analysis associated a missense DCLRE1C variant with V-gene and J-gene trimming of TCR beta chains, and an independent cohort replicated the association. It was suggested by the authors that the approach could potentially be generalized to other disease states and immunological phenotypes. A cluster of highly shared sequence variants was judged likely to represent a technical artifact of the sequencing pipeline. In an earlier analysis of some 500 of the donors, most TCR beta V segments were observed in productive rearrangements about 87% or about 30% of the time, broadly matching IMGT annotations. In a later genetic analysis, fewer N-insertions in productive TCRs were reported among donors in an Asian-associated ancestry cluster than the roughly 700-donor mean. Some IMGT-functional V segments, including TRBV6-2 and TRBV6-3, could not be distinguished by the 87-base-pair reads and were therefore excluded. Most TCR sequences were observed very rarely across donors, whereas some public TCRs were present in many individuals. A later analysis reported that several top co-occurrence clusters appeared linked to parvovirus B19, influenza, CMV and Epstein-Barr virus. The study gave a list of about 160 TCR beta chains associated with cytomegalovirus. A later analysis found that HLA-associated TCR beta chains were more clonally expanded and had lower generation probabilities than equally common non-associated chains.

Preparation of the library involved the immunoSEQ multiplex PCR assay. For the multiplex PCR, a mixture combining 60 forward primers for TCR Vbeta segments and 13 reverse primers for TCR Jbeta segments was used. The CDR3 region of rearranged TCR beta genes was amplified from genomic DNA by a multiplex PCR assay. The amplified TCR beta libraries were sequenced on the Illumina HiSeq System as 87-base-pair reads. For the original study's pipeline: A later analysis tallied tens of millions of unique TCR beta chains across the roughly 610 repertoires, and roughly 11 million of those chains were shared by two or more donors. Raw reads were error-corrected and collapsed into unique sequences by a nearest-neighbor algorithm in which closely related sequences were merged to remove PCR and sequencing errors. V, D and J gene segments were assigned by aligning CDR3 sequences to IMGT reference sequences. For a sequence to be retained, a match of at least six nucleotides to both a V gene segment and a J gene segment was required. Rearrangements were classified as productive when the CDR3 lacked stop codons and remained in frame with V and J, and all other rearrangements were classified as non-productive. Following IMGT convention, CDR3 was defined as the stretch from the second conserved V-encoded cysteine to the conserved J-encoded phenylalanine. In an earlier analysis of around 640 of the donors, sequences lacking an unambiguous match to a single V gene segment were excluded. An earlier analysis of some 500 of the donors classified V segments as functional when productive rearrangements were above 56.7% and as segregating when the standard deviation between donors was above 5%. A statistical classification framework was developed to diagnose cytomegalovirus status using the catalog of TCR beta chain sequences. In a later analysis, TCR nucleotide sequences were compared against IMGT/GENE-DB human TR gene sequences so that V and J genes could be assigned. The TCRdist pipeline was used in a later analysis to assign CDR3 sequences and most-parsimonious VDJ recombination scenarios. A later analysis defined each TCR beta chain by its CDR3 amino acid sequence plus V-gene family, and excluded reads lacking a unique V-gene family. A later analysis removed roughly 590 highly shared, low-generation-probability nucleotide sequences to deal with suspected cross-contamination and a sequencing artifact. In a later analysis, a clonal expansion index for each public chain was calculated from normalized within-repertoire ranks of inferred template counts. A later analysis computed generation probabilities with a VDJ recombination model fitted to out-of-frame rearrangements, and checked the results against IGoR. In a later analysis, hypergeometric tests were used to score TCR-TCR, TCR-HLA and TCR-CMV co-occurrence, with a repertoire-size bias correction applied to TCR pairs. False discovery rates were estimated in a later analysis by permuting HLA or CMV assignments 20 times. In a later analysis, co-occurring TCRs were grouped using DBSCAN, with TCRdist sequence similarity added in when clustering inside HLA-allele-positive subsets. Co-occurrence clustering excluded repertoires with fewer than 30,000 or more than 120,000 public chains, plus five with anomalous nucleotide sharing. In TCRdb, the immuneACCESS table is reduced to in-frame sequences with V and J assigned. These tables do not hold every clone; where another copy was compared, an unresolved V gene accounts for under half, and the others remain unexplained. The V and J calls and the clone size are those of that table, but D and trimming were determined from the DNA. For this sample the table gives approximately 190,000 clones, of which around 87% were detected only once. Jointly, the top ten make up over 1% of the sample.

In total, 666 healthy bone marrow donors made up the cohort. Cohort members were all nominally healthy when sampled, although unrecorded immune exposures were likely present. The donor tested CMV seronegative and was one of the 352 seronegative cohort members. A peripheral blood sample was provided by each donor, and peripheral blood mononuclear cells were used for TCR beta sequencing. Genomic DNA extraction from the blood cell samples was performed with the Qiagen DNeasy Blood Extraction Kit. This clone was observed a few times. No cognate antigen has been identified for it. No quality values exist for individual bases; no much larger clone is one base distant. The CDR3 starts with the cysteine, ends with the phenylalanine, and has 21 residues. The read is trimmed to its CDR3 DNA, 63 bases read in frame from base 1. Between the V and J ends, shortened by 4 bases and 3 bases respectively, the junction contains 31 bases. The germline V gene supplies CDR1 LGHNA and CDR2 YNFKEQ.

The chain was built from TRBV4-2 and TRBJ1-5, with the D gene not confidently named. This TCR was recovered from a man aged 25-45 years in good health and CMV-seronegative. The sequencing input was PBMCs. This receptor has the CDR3 CASSPTLTTPQSGGVNQPQHF. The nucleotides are TGTGCCAGCAGCCCAACACTTACGACCCCCCAGTCCGGCGGAGTCAATCAGCCCCAGCATTTT.